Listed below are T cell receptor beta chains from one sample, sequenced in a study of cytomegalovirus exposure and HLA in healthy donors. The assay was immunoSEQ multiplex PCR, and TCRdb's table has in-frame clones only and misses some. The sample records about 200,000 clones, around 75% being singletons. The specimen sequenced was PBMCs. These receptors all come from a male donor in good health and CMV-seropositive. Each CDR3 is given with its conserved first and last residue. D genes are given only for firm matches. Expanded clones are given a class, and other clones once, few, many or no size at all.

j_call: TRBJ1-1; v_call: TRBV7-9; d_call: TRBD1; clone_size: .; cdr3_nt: TGTGCCAGCAGGGAAACCGGGACAGGGCCCTATAACACTGAAGCTTTCTTT; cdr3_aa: CASRETGTGPYNTEAFF
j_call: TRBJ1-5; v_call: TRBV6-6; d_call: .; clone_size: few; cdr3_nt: TGTGCCAGCAGTTACTCTCGAGGTGCTCAGCCCCAGCATTTT; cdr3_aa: CASSYSRGAQPQHF
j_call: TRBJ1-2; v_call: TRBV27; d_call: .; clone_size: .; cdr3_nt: TGTGCCAGCAGTTGGGGGCCCTCACCGACTAACTATGGCTACACCTTC; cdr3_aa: CASSWGPSPTNYGYTF
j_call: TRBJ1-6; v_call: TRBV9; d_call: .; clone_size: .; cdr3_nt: TGTGCCAGCAGCGTAGGACAGCATAATTCACCCCTCCACTTT; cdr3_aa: CASSVGQHNSPLHF
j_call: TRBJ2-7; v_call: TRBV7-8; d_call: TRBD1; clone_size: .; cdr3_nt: TGTGCCAGCAGCTTAAGACAGGGTGTGAACGAGCAGTACTTC; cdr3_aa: CASSLRQGVNEQYF
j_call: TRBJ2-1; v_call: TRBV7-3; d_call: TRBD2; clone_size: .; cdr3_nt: TGTGCCAGCAGCTTTCTTGGGACTAGCGGAGGGACCTACAATGAGCAGTTCTTC; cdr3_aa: CASSFLGTSGGTYNEQFF
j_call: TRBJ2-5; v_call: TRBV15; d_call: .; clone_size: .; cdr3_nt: TGTGCCACCAGCGGGAACCGAGGTGGGCGGACACAAGAGACCCAGTACTTC; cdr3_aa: CATSGNRGGRTQETQYF
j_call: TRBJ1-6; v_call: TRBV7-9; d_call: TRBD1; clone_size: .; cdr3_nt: TGTGCCAGCAGCTTATTCAGGGGGAATTCACCCCTCCACTTT; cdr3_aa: CASSLFRGNSPLHF
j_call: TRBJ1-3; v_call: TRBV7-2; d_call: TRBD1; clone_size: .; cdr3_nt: TGTGCCAGCAGCTCCAGACAGGGGGCGCGAGGAAACACCATATATTTT; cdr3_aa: CASSSRQGARGNTIYF
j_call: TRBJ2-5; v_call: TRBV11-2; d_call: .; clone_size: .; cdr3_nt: TGTGCCAGCAGCTTAGGAGCTAGCTCACAAGAGACCCAGTACTTC; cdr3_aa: CASSLGASSQETQYF
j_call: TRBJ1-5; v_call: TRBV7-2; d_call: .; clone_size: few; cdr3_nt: TGTGCCAGCAGCTTAGTCGCCCAGGGGCTAGGACAGCCCCAGCATTTT; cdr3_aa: CASSLVAQGLGQPQHF
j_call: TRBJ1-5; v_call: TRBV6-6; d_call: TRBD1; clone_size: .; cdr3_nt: TGTGCCAGCAGTTACCTGGGACAGGGTAATCAGCCCCAGCATTTT; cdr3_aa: CASSYLGQGNQPQHF
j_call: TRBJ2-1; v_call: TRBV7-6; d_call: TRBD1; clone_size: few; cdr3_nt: TGTGCCAGCAGCGGTGACAGGGGAGCGGGCCAGGAGCAGTTCTTC; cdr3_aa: CASSGDRGAGQEQFF
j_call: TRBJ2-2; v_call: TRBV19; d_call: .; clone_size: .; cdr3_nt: TGTGCCAGTAGTATAGGCAGGGAAACCGGGGAGCTGTTTTTT; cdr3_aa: CASSIGRETGELFF
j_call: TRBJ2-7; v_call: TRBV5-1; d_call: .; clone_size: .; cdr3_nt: .; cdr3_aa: CASSSSGQGMEQYF
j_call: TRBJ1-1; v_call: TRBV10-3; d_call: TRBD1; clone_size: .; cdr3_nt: TGTGCCGCGGGACAGACCAACACTGAAGCTTTCTTT; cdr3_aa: CAAGQTNTEAFF
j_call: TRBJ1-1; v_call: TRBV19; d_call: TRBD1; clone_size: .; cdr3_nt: TGTGCCACCTCTTTCAGGGGGCGCGGGACTGAAGCTTTCTTT; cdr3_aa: CATSFRGRGTEAFF
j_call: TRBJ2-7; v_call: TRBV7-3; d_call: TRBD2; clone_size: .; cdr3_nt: TGTGCCAGCAGCTTGAGCGGGATGTCTGGAGTGCAGTACTTC; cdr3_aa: CASSLSGMSGVQYF
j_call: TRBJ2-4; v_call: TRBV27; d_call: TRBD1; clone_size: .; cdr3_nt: TGTGCCAGCAGTTTAAGCCGGACAGGGCTAGCCAAAAACATTCAGTACTTC; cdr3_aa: CASSLSRTGLAKNIQYF
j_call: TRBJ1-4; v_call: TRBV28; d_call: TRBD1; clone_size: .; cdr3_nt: TGTGCCAGCAGAAATCGGGGGACAGGGACGAAAAAACTGTTTTTT; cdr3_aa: CASRNRGTGTKKLFF
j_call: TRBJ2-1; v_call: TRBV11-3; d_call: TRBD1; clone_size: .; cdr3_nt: TGTGCCAGCAGCCCCCCCAGCGGACAGGGGAACTACAATGAGCAGTTCTTC; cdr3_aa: CASSPPSGQGNYNEQFF
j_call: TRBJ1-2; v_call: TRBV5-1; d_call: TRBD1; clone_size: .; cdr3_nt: TGCGCCAGCAGCCCTCCCGGACAGGTCGCCGGCTACACCTTC; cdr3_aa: CASSPPGQVAGYTF
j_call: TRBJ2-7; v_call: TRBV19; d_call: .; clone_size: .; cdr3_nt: TGTGCCAGTACCGCAGGGGACTACGAGCAGTACTTC; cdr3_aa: CASTAGDYEQYF
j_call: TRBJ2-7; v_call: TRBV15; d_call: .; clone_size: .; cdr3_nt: TGTGCCACCAGCAGAGATCCGTCCGGGTCCTACGAGCAGTACTTC; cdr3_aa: CATSRDPSGSYEQYF
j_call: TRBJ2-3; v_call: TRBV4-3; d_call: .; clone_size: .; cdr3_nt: TGCGCCAGCAGCCAAGAAGAAAACAGGGCGAGGAGGGATACGCAGTATTTT; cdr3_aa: CASSQEENRARRDTQYF
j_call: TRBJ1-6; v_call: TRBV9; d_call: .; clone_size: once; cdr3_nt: TGTGCCAGCAGCATATCGGGATCGACGAGCCCTAATTCACCCCTCCACTTT; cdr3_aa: CASSISGSTSPNSPLHF
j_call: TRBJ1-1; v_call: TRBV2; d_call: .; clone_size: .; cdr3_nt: TGTGCCAGCAGTGAGGAAGGGGGTTGGACTGAAGCTTTCTTT; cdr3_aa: CASSEEGGWTEAFF
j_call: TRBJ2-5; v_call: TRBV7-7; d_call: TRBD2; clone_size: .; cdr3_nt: TGTGCCAGCAGCTTAGAGTTAGGGACTAGCTACGGAGAGACCCAGTACTTC; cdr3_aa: CASSLELGTSYGETQYF
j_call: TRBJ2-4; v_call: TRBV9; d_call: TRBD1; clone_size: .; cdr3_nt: TGTGCCAGCAGCGCCCGTTGGACAGGGGGGGACATTCAGTACTTC; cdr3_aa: CASSARWTGGDIQYF
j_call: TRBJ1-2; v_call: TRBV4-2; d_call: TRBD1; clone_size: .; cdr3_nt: TGTGCCAGCAGCCATCAACTCCGGGACAGGGCCCCTGGAACCTTGGGCTACACCTTC; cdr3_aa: CASSHQLRDRAPGTLGYTF
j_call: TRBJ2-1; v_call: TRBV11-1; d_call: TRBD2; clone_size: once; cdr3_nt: TGTGCCAGCAGCTTGAGCGGGAGGGTCGAGCAGTTCTTC; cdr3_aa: CASSLSGRVEQFF